The 21 T cell receptor beta chains in this list originate from one sample, sequenced in a study of blood T cell repertoires in COVID-19. Clones were sequenced by immunoSEQ multiplex PCR, and TCRdb holds only the in-frame ones, with some missing. Here the sample spans about 68,000 clones, 70% to 90% being singletons. Source material: peripheral blood. These receptors were collected from a woman aged 50 to 65 with COVID-19, enrolled during active disease.

The rearrangement uses TRBV5-1 and TRBJ1-2; tentatively, D is TRBD1 (5 bases). The CDR3 length is 13 residues. Trimming left V 4 bases short and J 8 bases short, with 15 bases between. The germline CDR1 and CDR2 sequences are SGHRS and YFSETQ. Here the CDR3 reads CASSLLGAGGYTF. The CDR3 DNA follows: TGCGCCAGCAGCCTGCTCGGGGCGGGGGGCTACACCTTC.

The CDR3 loop is CSVEGWVTGLAKNIQYF. The DNA of the CDR3 is TGCAGCGTTGAGGGGTGGGTCACAGGTCTAGCCAAAAACATTCAGTACTTC. The chain carries TRBV29-1 and TRBJ2-4; TRBD1 might be the D (5 bases). The CDR3 extends over 17 amino acids. Deletions cut 3 bases from V and 0 bases from J, with 18 bases between. Germline CDR1 reads SQVTM; CDR2 reads ANQGSEA. The full variable domain, in which reference TRBV29-1 and TRBJ2-4 provide the parts outside the CDR3, is SAVISQKPSRDICQRGTSLTIQCQVDSQVTMMFWYRQQPGQSLTLIATANQGSEATYESGFVIDKFPISRPNLTFSTLTVSNMSPEDSSIYLCSVEGWVTGLAKNIQYFGAGTRLSVL.

V is TRBV19 and J is TRBJ1-1; D unresolved. This CDR3 is 12 amino acids long. CDR1 is LNHDA, CDR2 SQIVND, per germline (reference sequence). Trimming removed 10 bases from V and 7 bases from J, with 16 bases in between. DNA of the CDR3: TGTGCCACCAGGCACGCCGGGGTTGAAGCTTTCTTT. Its protein product is CATRHAGVEAFF. The full variable domain, with the rest looked up from reference TRBV19 and TRBJ1-1, is DGGITQSPKYLFRKEGQNVTLSCEQNLNHDAMYWYRQDPGQGLRLIYYSQIVNDFQKGDIAEGYSVSREKKESFPLTVTSAQKNPTAFYLCATRHAGVEAFFGQGTRLTVV.

The chain is built from TRBV9 and TRBJ2-7, with D possibly matching TRBD1 (6 bases). Germline CDR1 is SGDLS and CDR2 is YYNGEE. The ends were cut back, 5 bases at V and 2 bases at J, with 14 bases in the middle. This CDR3 is 14 amino acids long. CDR3: CASSGPGQPYEQYF. The CDR3 DNA reads TGTGCCAGCAGTGGGCCAGGACAGCCCTACGAGCAGTACTTC.

The rearrangement joins TRBV12-3 or TRBV12-4 to TRBJ2-3, with 7 bases identical to TRBD1. The V and J ends lost 5 bases and 4 bases, in that order; junction bases with no gene match: 3. CDR3 length: 13 amino acids. In DNA, the CDR3 is TGTGCCAGCAGTCGACAGGGTGCAGATACGCAGTATTTT. Protein: CASSRQGADTQYF.

V gene TRBV29-1 combines with J gene TRBJ2-1; 11 bases map to TRBD2. J lost 3 bases, V lost 8 bases, and 15 bases had no gene match. The germline V gene encodes CDR1 SQVTM and CDR2 ANQGSEA. The CDR3 has 17 amino acids. The CDR3 DNA reads as TGCAGCTATACTGATGCTAGCGGGAGGTCCATCTACAATGAGCAGTTCTTC. It codes for CSYTDASGRSIYNEQFF.

The J gene is TRBJ2-3, the V gene TRBV29-1; 13 bases are a match to TRBD2. CDR1 and CDR2 (germline): SQVTM, ANQGSEA. CDR3 length equals 16 residues. V lost 4 bases and J lost 0; bases outside the gene matches: 4. The DNA for the CDR3 is TGCAGCGTTGTACTAGCGGGAGGGACTAGCACAGATACGCAGTATTTT. Its protein product is CSVVLAGGTSTDTQYF.

This sequence joins TRBV7-9 and TRBJ1-2; D is unresolved. Germline CDR1 and CDR2: SEHNR and FQNEAQ (reference sequence). Trimming cost V 5 bases and J 4 bases, with 11 bases left between them. This CDR3 comprises 13 residues. In DNA, the CDR3 is TGTGCCAGCAGCCCCTCCGGGAGCTATGGCTACACCTTC. Protein: CASSPSGSYGYTF. Combining the CDR3 with reference TRBV7-9 and TRBJ1-2 gives the whole variable domain DTGVSQNPRHKITKRGQNVTFRCDPISEHNRLYWYRQTLGQGPEFLTYFQNEAQLEKSRLLSDRFSAERPKGSFSTLEIQRTEQGDSAMYLCASSPSGSYGYTFGSGTRLTVV.

The chain employs TRBV19 and TRBJ2-3, with a possible D match to TRBD1 (5 bases). Per the germline V gene, CDR1 is LNHDA and CDR2 is SQIVND (reference sequence). CDR3 length equals 14 residues. V was shortened by 10 bases and J by 8 bases, with 22 bases between the two germline ends. CDR3 amino acids: CATAPGLDGGTQYF. CDR3 in DNA: TGTGCCACCGCCCCAGGGCTAGATGGTGGTACGCAGTATTTT. The full variable domain, in which reference TRBV19 and TRBJ2-3 provide the parts outside the CDR3, is DGGITQSPKYLFRKEGQNVTLSCEQNLNHDAMYWYRQDPGQGLRLIYYSQIVNDFQKGDIAEGYSVSREKKESFPLTVTSAQKNPTAFYLCATAPGLDGGTQYFGPGTRLTVL.

This clone has a handful of counts. V usage is TRBV28 and J usage is TRBJ2-3, with TRBD1 as a possible D gene (6 bases). The CDR3 runs to 13 residues. Trimming left V 7 bases short and J 9 bases short, with 17 bases between. Germline loops: CDR1 MDHEN, CDR2 SYDVKM. The CDR3 here is CASTPVPGHTQYF. DNA of the CDR3: TGTGCCAGCACTCCCGTACCGGGACACACGCAGTATTTT. Full variable domain (missing parts from reference TRBV28 and TRBJ2-3): DVKVTQSSRYLVKRTGEKVFLECVQDMDHENMFWYRQDPGLGLRLIYFSYDVKMKEKGDIPEGYSVSREKKERFSLILESASTNQTSMYLCASTPVPGHTQYFGPGTRLTVL.

V usage is TRBV6-5 and J usage is TRBJ1-3; D gene unclear. The germline CDR1 and CDR2 sequences are MNHEY and SVGAGI. This CDR3 is built from 11 residues. The V gene lost 6 bases and the J gene lost 4 bases, with 4 bases spanning the gap. The CDR3 bases are TGTGCCAGCAGCCAAGGAAACACCATATATTTT. Residues: CASSQGNTIYF.

This chain connects TRBV27 to TRBJ2-3; TRBD1 matches 7 bases. V gave up 0 bases and J gave up 3 bases; unmatched junction bases: 3. The CDR3 loop spans 15 amino acids. In germline, CDR1 is MNHEY, CDR2 SMNVEV (reference sequence). The CDR3 coding sequence is TGTGCCAGCAGTTTATCGTTACAGGGGACAGATACGCAGTATTTT. Translation: CASSLSLQGTDTQYF.

This chain joins TRBV7-2 and TRBJ2-1, with D possibly being TRBD2 (5 bases). Germline CDR1 SGHTA, CDR2 FQGNSA. This CDR3 comprises 17 residues. V was cut by 7 bases and J by 9 bases, with 28 bases left in between. The CDR3 sequence: CASTPGIWLPDIGEQFF. The CDR3 DNA follows: TGTGCCAGCACCCCGGGGATATGGCTACCCGATATTGGTGAGCAGTTCTTC.

In nucleotides, the CDR3 is TGTGCCATCCAGGGGGCAGTCAACTATGGCTACACCTTC. Encoded protein: CAIQGAVNYGYTF. The V gene is TRBV24-1, the J gene TRBJ1-2; 8 bases line up with TRBD1. The junction had 6 bases not matched to a gene; V was cut back by 11 bases and J by 2 bases. CDR3 size: 13 residues. Germline V lookup: CDR1 KGHDR, CDR2 SFDVKD.

V gene TRBV27 combines with J gene TRBJ2-7; 14 nucleotides line up with TRBD2. Looked up from germline, CDR1 is MNHEY and CDR2 is SMNVEV (reference sequence). This CDR3 region has 17 residues. V was pared by 2 bases and J by 5 bases, with 8 bases of the junction left unmatched. This chain's CDR3 is CASSLLPGTSGSNEQYF. The CDR3 region has the DNA TGTGCCAGCAGTTTACTTCCCGGGACTAGCGGGAGTAACGAGCAGTACTTC.

V is TRBV28 and J is TRBJ1-2; a weak D match, TRBD1 (6 bases). This CDR3 region has 15 residues. Trimming left V 9 bases short and J 5 bases short, with 22 bases between. CDR1 and CDR2 from the germline V gene are MDHEN and SYDVKM. The CDR3 protein is CASSGSGGAGYGYTF. The CDR3 nucleotides read TGTGCCAGTAGTGGGTCGGGGGGCGCAGGGTATGGCTACACCTTC.

DNA of the CDR3: TGTGCCAGCAGCTCAGGGGGGCAGACCCAGTACTTC. Encoded protein: CASSSGGQTQYF. The chain employs TRBV11-1 and TRBJ2-5; TRBD1 is a possible D gene (7 bases). Per germline, CDR1 SGHAT and CDR2 FQDESV (reference sequence). The CDR3 covers 12 residues. Trimming removed 4 bases at V and 6 bases at J, with 9 bases between.

The CDR3 spells CASSPGRGLAYEQYF. The CDR3 DNA reads TGTGCCAGCAGCCCCGGAAGGGGACTAGCCTACGAGCAGTACTTC. This chain links TRBV9 with TRBJ2-7, with 8 bases fitting TRBD2. The CDR3 is 15 residues long. CDR1 is SGDLS and CDR2 is YYNGEE in the germline V gene. V was clipped by 4 bases and J by 2 bases; unmatched bases: 8.

The CDR3 DNA sequence: TGTGCCAGCAGCCAAGTAGGGGCGGGACTCTCCTACGAGCAGTACTTC. Its protein is CASSQVGAGLSYEQYF. The chain has TRBV4-2 and TRBJ2-7, with D perhaps TRBD2 (6 bases). The CDR3 extends over 16 amino acids. Germline CDR1 and CDR2: LGHNA and YNFKEQ. Deletions cut 1 base from V and 0 bases from J, with 13 bases between.

This clone was counted a single time. This chain uses TRBV18 with TRBJ2-1; tentative D call: TRBD2 (6 bases). V gave up 2 bases and J gave up 8 bases, with 13 bases separating them. Germline-derived CDR1 and CDR2 are KGHSH and LQKENI. This CDR3 spans 14 amino acids. Here the CDR3 DNA reads TGTGCCAGCTCACCAAAGGGACTTGGGTATGAGCAGTTCTTC. It yields the protein CASSPKGLGYEQFF. Supplemented by reference TRBV18 and TRBJ2-1, the full variable domain reads NAGVMQNPRHLVRRRGQEARLRCSPMKGHSHVYWYRQLPEEGLKFMVYLQKENIIDESGMPKERFSAEFPKEGPSILRIQQVVRGDSAAYFCASSPKGLGYEQFFGPGTRLTVL.

The rearrangement joins TRBV6-4 to TRBJ2-5, with TRBD2 as a possible D gene (6 bases). Trimming stripped 3 bases from V and 5 bases from J, with 13 bases between. Germline V lookup: CDR1 MRHNA, CDR2 SNTAGT. The CDR3 spans 14 residues. The CDR3 sequence is CASSERPGGETQYF. CDR3 DNA sequence: TGTGCCAGCAGTGAACGCCCTGGAGGGGAGACCCAGTACTTC.